This passage covers 2 T cell receptor beta chains from one sample sequenced in a study of CD8 T cells in ankylosing spondylitis. Regarding the study as a whole: Several highly homologous variants formed a TCR beta motif that appeared characteristic of ankylosing spondylitis blood.

TCRdb re-called the 5' RACE reads through MiXCR, storing one row per CDR3 protein. The sample comprises under 450,000 distinct CDR3 sequences, 17% of which are singletons, and just over 1% rests with the top ten. Their specific antigens are unknown. Sequenced input: blood, either unsorted or a sorted T cell fraction (not recorded which). The receptors come from a male donor with ankylosing spondylitis.

In this sample, this clonotype turned up a few times. V and J are TRBV3-1 and TRBJ2-4, with 13 bases identical to TRBD2. Germline CDR1 reads LGHDT; CDR2 reads YNNKEL (reference sequence). Trimming cost V 0 bases and J 1 base; bases outside gene matches: 6. This CDR3 comprises 19 residues. The CDR3 DNA sequence: TGTGCCAGCAGCCAAGATGGGGCGACTAGCGGGGGGGCCAAAAACATTCAGTACTTC. This translates into CASSQDGATSGGAKNIQYF.

This clonotype occurred many times. The chain combines TRBV12-3 or TRBV12-4 with TRBJ2-5; D gene uncertain. There are 12 residues in the CDR3. V lost 5 bases, J lost 3 bases, and 7 bases lay in between. The CDR3, as DNA: TGTGCCAGCAGTCGAATGGAAGAGACCCAGTACTTC. Protein: CASSRMEETQYF.